A selection of T cell receptor beta chains follows, all from one sample in a study of cytomegalovirus exposure and HLA in healthy donors. Data came from immunoSEQ multiplex PCR; TCRdb stores just in-frame clones and leaves some out. The data show 150,000 or so clones, around 70% seen once. The specimen sequenced was PBMCs. The receptors here all came from a man in his late teens or twenties in good health and CMV-seropositive. The CDR3 runs from the conserved cysteine through the conserved F or W. The order of the fields is V gene, clone size, D gene, J gene, CDR3 DNA, CDR3 protein. A D gene is named only where the DNA matches it firmly. Not all rows give a size; the values are once, few, many and, for expanded clones, a class.

>TRBV9|.|.|TRBJ1-6
TGTGCCAGCAGCGTAGGGGGCCCCGGTCCGTCTGTGCCTTCACCCCTCCACTTT
CASSVGGPGPSVPSPLHF
>TRBV2|.|.|TRBJ1-1
TGTGCCAGCAGTACAGTGGGCACTGAAGCTTTCTTT
CASSTVGTEAFF
>TRBV18|.|TRBD1|TRBJ1-5
TGTGCCAGCTCATCGGGACAGGGAAATCAGCCCCAGCATTTT
CASSSGQGNQPQHF
>TRBV7-2|.|TRBD2|TRBJ2-1
TGTGCCAGCAGCTTAGAGGCTAGCGGGAGCCTAAGGGAGCAGTTCTTC
CASSLEASGSLREQFF
>TRBV12-5|.|TRBD1|TRBJ1-2
TGTGCTAGTGGTTCCCCCGCGACAGGGGACTATGGCTACACCTTC
CASGSPATGDYGYTF
>TRBV20-1|.|.|TRBJ1-2
TGCAGTGCCCCGGAGGGGTATGGCTACACCTTC
CSAPEGYGYTF
>TRBV6-5|.|.|TRBJ1-5
TGTGCCAGCAGTTACTCGGCCTCAGAGGGTCAGCCCCAGCATTTT
CASSYSASEGQPQHF
>TRBV7-2|.|TRBD2|TRBJ2-3
TGTGCCAGCAGCTCGACTAGCGGGGGGGCACGAGTGACGCAGTATTTT
CASSSTSGGARVTQYF
>TRBV9|.|.|TRBJ2-5
TGTGCCAGCAGTGCGGAGGGATGGGGTGAGACCCAGTACTTC
CASSAEGWGETQYF
>TRBV10-1|.|.|TRBJ2-5
TGCGCCAGCAGCCTGGGGGGGGCCCAAGAGACCCAGTACTTC
CASSLGGAQETQYF
>TRBV28|.|.|TRBJ1-4
TGTGCCAGCAACCAGGGTAATGAAAAACTGTTTTTT
CASNQGNEKLFF
>TRBV27|.|.|TRBJ1-1
TGTGCCAGCGGGATCCGCAGGGGTTGGAACACTGAAGCTTTCTTT
CASGIRRGWNTEAFF
>TRBV7-9|.|TRBD1|TRBJ1-1
TGTGCCAGCAGCTTAGCCCCACAGGGGGCGCCTGACACTGAAGCTTTCTTT
CASSLAPQGAPDTEAFF
>TRBV6-1|.|TRBD2|TRBJ2-1
TGTGCCAGCTCCTCGACGGGACTAGTCTTCAATGAGCAGTTCTTC
CASSSTGLVFNEQFF
>TRBV29-1|.|.|TRBJ1-2
TGCAGCGTCGTGACGGACAGTTTTAACTATGGCTACACCTTC
CSVVTDSFNYGYTF
>TRBV30|.|.|TRBJ2-5
TGTGCACTCCTAGTCGGGGAGACCCAGTACTTC
CALLVGETQYF
>TRBV5-1|.|TRBD1|TRBJ2-1
TGCGCCAGCAGCTCTGGGGACAGGGTCTACAATGAGCAGTTCTTC
CASSSGDRVYNEQFF
>TRBV2|.|TRBD2|TRBJ2-5
TGTGCCAGCAAAAGGGGGAGGGGACTAGCTACGGAGACCCAGTACTTC
CASKRGRGLATETQYF
>TRBV7-7|.|TRBD2|TRBJ2-1
TGTGCTAGCAGCCCTCGGACTAGCACATATGGTGAGCAGTTCTTC
CASSPRTSTYGEQFF
>TRBV6-6|.|TRBD2|TRBJ2-1
TGTGCCAGCAGTTACTCCCCGGCTAGCGGTGGGGATGAGCAGTTCTTC
CASSYSPASGGDEQFF
>TRBV13|few|TRBD2|TRBJ2-3
TGTGCCAGCAGCTCTGTAGCGGGGGGGCCACCAGATACGCAGTATTTT
CASSSVAGGPPDTQYF
>TRBV5-4|.|TRBD1|TRBJ1-1
TGTGCCAGCAACGAAGGAGGGACAGGGAGAGGCACTGAAGCTTTCTTT
CASNEGGTGRGTEAFF
>TRBV5-1|few|.|TRBJ1-4
TGCGCCAGCAGAGACACCCTGGCAACTAATGAAAAACTGTTTTTT
CASRDTLATNEKLFF
>TRBV5-4|once|TRBD2|TRBJ2-5
TGTGCCAGCAGATCCACTAGCGGGGAGAACCAAGAGACCCAGTACTTC
CASRSTSGENQETQYF
>TRBV5-1|few|.|TRBJ2-1
TGCGCCAGCAGCTTCGCGGATTACAATGAGCAGTTCTTC
CASSFADYNEQFF
>TRBV28|.|.|TRBJ1-1
TGTGCCAGCAGTTCTCGCAGAGGAAACACTGAAGCTTTCTTT
CASSSRRGNTEAFF
>TRBV28|.|.|TRBJ1-2
TGTGCCAGCAGTTTAAGTACTGCCTACGGCTACACCTTC
CASSLSTAYGYTF
>TRBV11-2|.|TRBD2|TRBJ2-3
TGTGCCAGCAGCTTAGATCCGGCTAGCGGGAGCACAGATACGCAGTATTTT
CASSLDPASGSTDTQYF
>TRBV5-1|.|TRBD1|TRBJ2-2
TGCGCCAGCAGGCCACCGGGACAGTTGTCAGGGGAGCTGTTTTTT
CASRPPGQLSGELFF
>TRBV11-2|.|TRBD2|TRBJ2-1
TGTGCCAGCAGCCTCGTTCTAGCGGTTAATGAGCAGTTCTTC
CASSLVLAVNEQFF
>TRBV5-6|few|.|TRBJ2-1
TGTGCCAGCAGCTTGGACAGGGATGAGGGCAATGAGCAGTTCTTC
CASSLDRDEGNEQFF
>TRBV7-3|.|.|TRBJ1-1
TGTGCCAGCAGCTTACAAGGGAGAATGAACACTGAAGCTTTCTTT
CASSLQGRMNTEAFF
>TRBV7-9|.|.|TRBJ1-3
TGTGCCAGCAGACCGGACAGCCACTCTGGAAACACCATATATTTT
CASRPDSHSGNTIYF
>TRBV19|.|.|TRBJ2-3
TGTGCCAGTAGTCGGTGGGATACGCAGTATTTT
CASSRWDTQYF
>TRBV9|.|.|TRBJ2-1
TGTGCCAGCAGCGTAGAAGGGGCAGGTAGACCAAATGAGCAGTTCTTC
CASSVEGAGRPNEQFF
>TRBV5-1|.|TRBD1|TRBJ2-3
TGCGCCAGCAGCAAAGGACAGGGGGCGACAGATACGCAGTATTTT
CASSKGQGATDTQYF
>TRBV19|few|TRBD2|TRBJ2-1
TGTGCCAGTAGTATGGTCCCCGGACTAGCGGGGATGCCCTACAATGAGCAGTTCTTC
CASSMVPGLAGMPYNEQFF
>TRBV7-9|.|.|TRBJ2-3
TGTGCCAGCAACACGGAGGGCCGAGATACGCAGTATTTT
CASNTEGRDTQYF
>TRBV6-1|few|TRBD1|TRBJ2-5
TGTGCCAGCAGTGAAGCGGGACAGGGGATGGAGACCCAGTACTTC
CASSEAGQGMETQYF
>TRBV13|.|.|TRBJ2-6
TGTGCCAGCAGCTTAGGGTCAGGTCACTCTGGGGCCAACGTCCTGACTTTC
CASSLGSGHSGANVLTF
>TRBV6-1|.|.|TRBJ1-3
TGTGCCAGCAGCGCGGGGGGGCCTGGAAACACCATATATTTT
CASSAGGPGNTIYF
>TRBV6-1|.|.|TRBJ2-2
TGTGCCAGCAGTGAGCCCCTACAGGGTTGGACCGGGGAGCTGTTTTTT
CASSEPLQGWTGELFF
>TRBV5-6|.|TRBD2|TRBJ2-1
TGTGCCAGCAGCTTTCCTAGCGGGGGGCCCCATGAGCAGTTCTTC
CASSFPSGGPHEQFF
>TRBV5-5|.|.|TRBJ1-6
TGTGCCAGCAGCCCCGGGACAACGGATAATTCACCCCTCCACTTT
CASSPGTTDNSPLHF
>TRBV11-2|.|TRBD1|TRBJ2-1
TGTGCCAGCAGGACCGGGACAGGGGCTCGGGGTGAGCAGTTCTTC
CASRTGTGARGEQFF
>TRBV30|few|.|TRBJ1-1
TGTGCCTGGAGTGTACGGGGTGAAGCTTTCTTT
CAWSVRGEAFF
>TRBV28|.|.|TRBJ1-3
TGTGCCAGCAGTTCTGGGGCCCTTTGGGACACCATATATTTT
CASSSGALWDTIYF
>TRBV7-8|.|.|TRBJ2-1
TGTGCCAGCAGAAATGACAGGCTATCCTCCAATGAGCAGTTCTTC
CASRNDRLSSNEQFF
>TRBV7-3|.|TRBD2|TRBJ2-5
TGTGCCAGCAGCCTCAGGGAGGGAGAGACCCAGTACTTC
CASSLREGETQYF
>TRBV5-6|.|.|TRBJ1-5
TGTGCCAGCAGCACAATGCGGGGGGCCGATCAGCCCCAGCATTTT
CASSTMRGADQPQHF
>TRBV11-2|.|TRBD1|TRBJ2-1
TGTGCCAGCAGCCCCATACGGGGACAGGGTCACAATGAGCAGTTCTTC
CASSPIRGQGHNEQFF
>TRBV18|few|TRBD1|TRBJ2-6
TGTGCCAGCTCACCTGTGACAGGGGGCTCTGGGGCCAACGTCCTGACTTTC
CASSPVTGGSGANVLTF
>TRBV19|.|TRBD1|TRBJ1-4
TGTGCCAGTGGGGACAGGAAGAGGGGACTTAATGAAAAACTGTTTTTT
CASGDRKRGLNEKLFF
>TRBV11-2|once|TRBD1|TRBJ1-2
TGTGCCAGCAGCACTCGGACAGGGGGCGATGGCTACACCTTC
CASSTRTGGDGYTF
>TRBV19|.|.|TRBJ1-6
TGTGCCAGTTCTCGAAGGGGTTCACCCCTCCACTTT
CASSRRGSPLHF